This T cell receptor beta chain came from a study of read filtering for tumor transcriptome and immune sequencing. On the study more broadly: By R-ISS, stages I, II and III held approximately 8, 16 and 7 patients. RNA-seq yielded only about 75 to 1,400 TCR reads, IR-seq about 4 to 10.27 million. Findings and limits, study-wide: IR-seq and RNA-seq agreed better without single-read clonotypes.

Trimming took off 1 base at V and 5 bases at J, with 9 bases between the two ends. There are 14 residues in the CDR3. Germline CDR1 and CDR2: MRHNA and SNTAGT. Molecular barcoded adaptors covering alpha/delta and beta/gamma chains were used on approximately 400 ng RNA. Using its own MiXCR run on the reads, TCRdb lists one record per CDR3 protein. Of roughly 90,000 distinct CDR3 sequences listed, about a fifth are singletons. Many counts were recorded for this clonotype. Its antigen is as yet unknown. The clonotype was recovered from a donor aged 40 or over with multiple myeloma. The sample was a population of CD138-negative cells sorted from bone marrow. The rearrangement uses TRBV6-4 and TRBJ2-1, with D tentatively TRBD1 (6 bases). CDR3 loop: CASSDWGHNNEQFF. CDR3 nucleotide sequence: TGTGCCAGCAGTGACTGGGGACATAACAATGAGCAGTTCTTC.